What follows are 15 T cell receptor beta chains derived from one specimen sequenced in a study of tumor and adjacent non-tumor tissue in lung cancer. TCRbeta libraries were built with three rounds of nested PCR, modified from ARM-PCR. One entry per CDR3 protein, called by TCRdb with MiXCR from the multiplex PCR reads. The sample shows around 76,000 distinct CDR3 sequences, approximately 82% of them seen only once. No cell sorting was done before RNA was extracted from the tissue. More than 3 cm separated this lung sample from the edge of the tumor. Sequenced input: distant non-tumor lung tissue. These receptors originate from a man in his sixties or seventies with non-small cell lung cancer.

This clonotype was counted ten times or more. This sequence joins TRBV12-3 or TRBV12-4 and TRBJ1-1; D is possibly TRBD1 (5 bases). There are 13 residues in the CDR3. Trimming stripped 6 bases from V and 1 base from J, with 9 bases between. The CDR3 is CASSPTGNTEAFF. DNA for the CDR3: TGTGCCAGCAGCCCTACAGGGAACACTGAAGCTTTCTTT.

Notes on this clonotype: At one end, the junction sequence differs from germline, possibly due to a read error. This CDR3 reads CAISGRQGLNEQFF. The CDR3 nucleotides read TGCGCCATCAGCGGGAGACAGGGTTTGAATGAGCAGTTCTTC. The chain recombines TRBV5-1 with TRBJ2-1, with a weak D call TRBD2 (8 bases). Germline V gene data show CDR1 as SGHRS and CDR2 as YFSETQ. The CDR3 covers 14 residues.

In the case of this clonotype: A much larger clone lies a single base off, so this may be a read error. The gene calls are TRBV5-1 and TRBJ1-1, with TRBD1 as a possible D gene (6 bases). V was shortened by 1 base and J by 4 bases, with 11 bases between the two germline ends. Germline V gene lookup returns CDR1 SGHRS and CDR2 YFSETQ. The CDR3 consists of 14 residues. The CDR3 nucleotides read TGCGCCAGCAGCTTGACCGGGGGCGGCACTGAAGCTTTCTTT. It codes for CASSLTGGGTEAFF.

The chain employs TRBV6-6 and TRBJ2-7; D is unclear. The CDR3 is 12 amino acids. V lost 2 bases to trimming and J lost 6 bases, with 8 bases between them. Germline lookup yields CDR1 MNHNY and CDR2 SVGAGI (reference sequence). DNA for the CDR3: TGTGCCAGCAGTTACGGACCGATCGAGCAGTACTTC. This codes for CASSYGPIEQYF.

Comment on this clonotype: This CDR3 is missing its conserved last phenylalanine or tryptophan, likely due to a read error. Because the CDR3's place on the DNA is in doubt, the DNA is left out and the CDR3 is given as listed by TCRdb. The V call is TRBV6-6, the J call TRBJ1-4; the table gives TRBD1 as D, unverified against the DNA. Germline V gives CDR1 MNHNY, CDR2 SVGAGI (reference sequence). Both ends counted, the CDR3 spans 17 residues. This chain's CDR3 is CASSQRGAGATNEKLFL.

This clonotype was recorded only once. Germline and junction disagree at one end, which may indicate a read error. This chain connects TRBV28 to TRBJ2-5; 11 positions match TRBD2. Germline V gene sequence: CDR1 MDHEN, CDR2 SYDVKM. The length of the CDR3 is 18 residues. The DNA of the CDR3 is TGTACCAGCAGATTAAGACTAGCGGGAATGATAGGGCGAGAGACCCAGTACTTC. This codes for CTSRLRLAGMIGRETQYF.

Regarding this clonotype: The CDR3 ends on some other residue instead of the conserved phenylalanine or tryptophan, so this is likely a read error. J is TRBJ1-1 and V is TRBV6-1, with unresolved D. Germline V gives CDR1 MNHNS, CDR2 SASEGT. The CDR3 is made up of 14 amino acids. The CDR3 spells CTSNDPSYDTEAFS. The CDR3 nucleotides read TGTACCAGCAACGACCCGAGCTATGACACTGAAGCTTTCTCT.

The rearrangement links TRBV4-1 to TRBJ2-1; tentative D call: TRBD2 (5 bases). The CDR3 runs to 17 residues. Germline CDR1 MGHRA, CDR2 YSYEKL. The ends were cut back, 1 base at V and 7 bases at J, with 20 bases in the middle. CDR3: CASSQVFSVKEWNEQFF. DNA for the CDR3: TGCGCCAGCAGCCAAGTATTTAGCGTGAAGGAGTGGAATGAGCAGTTCTTC.

V gene TRBV11-2 combines with J gene TRBJ2-7, with D uncertain. Looked up from germline, CDR1 is SGHAT and CDR2 is FQNNGV. V dropped 10 bases and J dropped 2 bases, with 21 bases sitting between them. This CDR3 contains 15 residues. The CDR3 DNA reads as TGTGCCAACTGCTTAGATCAAGGGATCCCCTACGAGCAGTACTTC. It translates to CANCLDQGIPYEQYF.

In its sample, this clonotype was seen a few times. A much larger clone sits a single nucleotide away, making a read error possible. V is TRBV29-1 and J is TRBJ2-7; 9 nucleotides agree with TRBD1. CDR1 and CDR2 from the germline V gene are SQVTM and ANQGSEA. The CDR3 runs 16 residues. The CDR3 bases are TGCAGCGTTAAGAGAACCGGGACAGGGAACTCCGACGAGCAGTACTTC. Translation gives CSVKRTGTGNSDEQYF.

V usage is TRBV29-1 and J usage is TRBJ2-7, with a possible D match to TRBD2 (5 bases). The CDR3 spans 12 residues. CDR1 and CDR2 from the germline V gene are SQVTM and ANQGSEA. Trimming pared 4 bases from V and 5 bases from J, leaving 12 bases between. CDR3 sequence reads: CSVGSSLNEQYF. CDR3 bases: TGCAGCGTTGGTTCTAGCCTCAACGAGCAGTACTTC.

In its sample, this clonotype was seen once. This may stem from a read error, because a much larger clone lies one nucleotide away. The chain is built from TRBV21-1 and TRBJ2-7; the table's TRBD1 call for D was not verified on the DNA. TRBV21-1 is annotated as a pseudogene. The CDR3 length is 14 residues. The CDR3 sequence is CASSKVGQAYEHYF. The CDR3 bases are TGTGCCAGCAGCAAAGTCGGACAGGCCTACGAGCATTACTTC.

A remark on this clonotype: The germline gene is not matched at one end of the junction; a read error may be the cause. This chain connects TRBV6-1 to TRBJ2-1, with D perhaps matching TRBD2 (6 bases). The CDR3 sequence is 17 residues long. CDR1 is MNHNS and CDR2 is SASEGT in the germline V gene. The DNA of the CDR3 is TGTGCCAACAGTGAAGGCGTGGGACTCTTTGGCTCCAATGAGCAGTTCTTC. This codes for CANSEGVGLFGSNEQFF.

Turning to this clonotype: At one end the junction does not follow the germline gene, possibly because of a read error. The rearrangement links TRBV6-5 to TRBJ2-1, with D tentatively TRBD2 (5 bases). Germline V gene sequence: CDR1 MNHEY, CDR2 SVGAGI. This CDR3 contains 11 residues. The CDR3 nucleotides read TGTGTCAGCAGTACCGGGAATGAGCAGTTGTTC. The encoded protein is CVSSTGNEQLF.

Regarding this clonotype: One junction end does not reproduce the germline sequence, and a read error may be involved. This chain connects TRBV6-1 to TRBJ1-1; D gene ambiguous. This CDR3 has 11 amino acids. The germline gives CDR1 MNHNS, CDR2 SASEGT. In DNA form, the CDR3 reads TGTGCCAGCAGTGGTGGACGAGATGCTCTCTTC. Its protein is CASSGGRDALF.